This TCR beta chain was identified during a study of T cells in Graves' hyperthyroidism and ophthalmopathy. Overall study results and limits: Ophthalmopathy cases were set apart from stable hyperthyroidism by a 13 V-J model.

Recently diagnosed hyperthyroidism of less than 2 months' duration affected patients aged 18 to 65. Uncontrolled infection, other autoimmune disease, pregnancy or lactation led to exclusion. The sample holds many counts of this clonotype. What it recognizes is unknown. This CDR3 has 17 amino acids. Germline V gene sequence: CDR1 SGHRS, CDR2 YFSETQ. Losses at the gene ends were 4 bases for V and 0 bases for J; bases not matched to a gene: 8. TCR beta CDR3 regions were amplified from RNA. RT-PCR in the first round (using the HTBI primer set) targeted the TCR CDR3. TCRdb called the multiplex PCR reads again in MiXCR, with one record for every CDR3 protein. The data hold about 540,000 distinct CDR3 sequences, with 46% observed a single time.

V gene TRBV5-1 combines with J gene TRBJ2-7; 12 nucleotides match TRBD2. The clonotype originates from a woman aged 18-29 years with Graves' hyperthyroidism. The specimen was peripheral blood or thyroid tissue (not recorded which). The CDR3 DNA reads as TGCGCCAGCAGCGAACCACTAGCGGGAGGCTCCTCCTACGAGCAGTACTTC. Amino acid sequence: CASSEPLAGGSSYEQYF.